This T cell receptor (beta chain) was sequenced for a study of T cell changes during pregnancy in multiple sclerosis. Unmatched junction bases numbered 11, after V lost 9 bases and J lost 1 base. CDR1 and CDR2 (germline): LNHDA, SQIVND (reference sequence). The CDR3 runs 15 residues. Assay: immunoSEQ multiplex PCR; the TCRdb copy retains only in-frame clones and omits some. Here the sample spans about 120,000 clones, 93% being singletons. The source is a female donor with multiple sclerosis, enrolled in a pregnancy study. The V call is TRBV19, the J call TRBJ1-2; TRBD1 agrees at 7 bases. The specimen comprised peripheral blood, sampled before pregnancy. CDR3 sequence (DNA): TGTGCCAGCAGGACCGGGACAGCCCTTAACTATGGCTACACCTTC. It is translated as CASRTGTALNYGYTF.